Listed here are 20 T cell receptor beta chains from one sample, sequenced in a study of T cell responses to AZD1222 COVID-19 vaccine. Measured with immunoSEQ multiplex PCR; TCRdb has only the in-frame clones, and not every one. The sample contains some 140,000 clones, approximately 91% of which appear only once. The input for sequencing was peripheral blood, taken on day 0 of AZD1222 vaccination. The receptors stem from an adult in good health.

The CDR3 DNA reads TGTGCCAGCGGACCGACAGAAAACACTGAAGCTTTCTTT. Translation: CASGPTENTEAFF. The chain links TRBV5-4 to TRBJ1-1, with a weak D call TRBD1 (5 bases). Looked up from germline, CDR1 is SGHNT and CDR2 is YYREEE (reference sequence). With 7 bases removed from V and 2 bases from J, the gap between germline ends came to 12 bases. The CDR3 length is 13 residues.

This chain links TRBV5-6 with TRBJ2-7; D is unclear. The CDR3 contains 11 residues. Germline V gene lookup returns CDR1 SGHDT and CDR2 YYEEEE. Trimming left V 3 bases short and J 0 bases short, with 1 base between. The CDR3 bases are TGTGCCAGCAGCTACTCCTACGAGCAGTACTTC. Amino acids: CASSYSYEQYF. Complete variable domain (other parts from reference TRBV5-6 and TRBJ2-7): DAGVTQSPTHLIKTRGQQVTLRCSPKSGHDTVSWYQQALGQGPQFIFQYYEEEERQRGNFPDRFSGHQFPNYSSELNVNALLLGDSALYLCASSYSYEQYFGPGTRLTVT.

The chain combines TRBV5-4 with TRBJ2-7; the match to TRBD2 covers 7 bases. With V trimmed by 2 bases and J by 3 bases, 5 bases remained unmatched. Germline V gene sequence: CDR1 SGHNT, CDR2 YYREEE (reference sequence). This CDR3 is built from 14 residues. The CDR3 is CASSFRGGNYEQYF. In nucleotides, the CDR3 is TGTGCCAGCAGCTTCCGGGGAGGGAACTACGAGCAGTACTTC.

The CDR3 sequence: CASSWGLAETQYF. CDR3 nucleotides: TGTGCCAGCAGCTGGGGACTAGCGGAGACCCAGTACTTC. The rearrangement joins TRBV7-2 to TRBJ2-5; TRBD2 matches at 10 bases. This CDR3 is built from 13 residues. Losses at the gene ends were 4 bases for V and 5 bases for J; bases not matched to a gene: 1. In germline, CDR1 is SGHTA, CDR2 FQGNSA. Full variable domain (missing parts from reference TRBV7-2 and TRBJ2-5): GAGVSQSPSNKVTEKGKDVELRCDPISGHTALYWYRQSLGQGLEFLIYFQGNSAPDKSGLPSDRFSAERTGGSVSTLTIQRTQQEDSAVYLCASSWGLAETQYFGPGTRLLVL.

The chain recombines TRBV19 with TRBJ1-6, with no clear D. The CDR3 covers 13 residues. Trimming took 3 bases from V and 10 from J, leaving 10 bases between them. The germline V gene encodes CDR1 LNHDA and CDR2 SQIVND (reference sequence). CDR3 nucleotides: TGTGCCAGTAGTATGGGAGGTAGGTCACCCCTCCACTTT. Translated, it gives CASSMGGRSPLHF. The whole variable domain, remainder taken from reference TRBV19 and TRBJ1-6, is DGGITQSPKYLFRKEGQNVTLSCEQNLNHDAMYWYRQDPGQGLRLIYYSQIVNDFQKGDIAEGYSVSREKKESFPLTVTSAQKNPTAFYLCASSMGGRSPLHFGNGTRLTVT.

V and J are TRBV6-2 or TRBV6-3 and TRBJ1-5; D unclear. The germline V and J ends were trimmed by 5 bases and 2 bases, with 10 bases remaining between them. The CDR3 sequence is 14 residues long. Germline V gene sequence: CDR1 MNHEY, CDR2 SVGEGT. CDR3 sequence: CASSATDRNQPQHF. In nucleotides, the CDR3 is TGTGCCAGCAGTGCGACGGACCGCAATCAGCCCCAGCATTTT.

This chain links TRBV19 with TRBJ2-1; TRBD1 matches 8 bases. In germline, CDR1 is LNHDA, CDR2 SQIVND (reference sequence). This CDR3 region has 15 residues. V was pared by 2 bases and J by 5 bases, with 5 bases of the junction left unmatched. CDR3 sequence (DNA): TGTGCCAGTAGTATACCCAGGGGGCGACACAATGAGCAGTTCTTC. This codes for CASSIPRGRHNEQFF.

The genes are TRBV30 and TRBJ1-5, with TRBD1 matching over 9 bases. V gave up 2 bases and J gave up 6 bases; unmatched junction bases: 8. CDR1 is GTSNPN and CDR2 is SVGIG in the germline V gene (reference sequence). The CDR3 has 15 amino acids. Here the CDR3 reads CAWSSRQGVGQPQHF. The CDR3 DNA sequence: TGTGCCTGGAGTAGTCGACAGGGGGTCGGTCAGCCCCAGCATTTT.

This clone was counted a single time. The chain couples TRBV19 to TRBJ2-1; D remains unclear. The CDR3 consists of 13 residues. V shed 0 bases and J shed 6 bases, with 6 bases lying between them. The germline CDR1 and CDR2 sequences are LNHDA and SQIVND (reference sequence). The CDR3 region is CASSIDQGNEQFF. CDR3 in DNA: TGTGCCAGTAGTATAGATCAAGGCAATGAGCAGTTCTTC.

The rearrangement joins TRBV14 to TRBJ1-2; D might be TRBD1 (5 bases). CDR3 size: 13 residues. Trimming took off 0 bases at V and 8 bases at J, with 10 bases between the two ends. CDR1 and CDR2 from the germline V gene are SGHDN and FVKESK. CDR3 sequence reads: CASSQERGPGYTF. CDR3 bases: TGTGCCAGCAGCCAAGAGAGGGGCCCCGGCTACACCTTC.

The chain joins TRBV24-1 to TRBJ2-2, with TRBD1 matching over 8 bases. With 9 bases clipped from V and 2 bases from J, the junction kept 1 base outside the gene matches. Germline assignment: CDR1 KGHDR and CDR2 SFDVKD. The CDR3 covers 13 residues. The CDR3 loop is CATGTGNTGELFF. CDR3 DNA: TGTGCCACCGGGACAGGAAACACCGGGGAGCTGTTTTTT.

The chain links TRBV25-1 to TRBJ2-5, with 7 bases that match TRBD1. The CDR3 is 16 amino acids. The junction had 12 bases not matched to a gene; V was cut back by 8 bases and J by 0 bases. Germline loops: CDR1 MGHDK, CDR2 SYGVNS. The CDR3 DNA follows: TGTGCCAGCCCCGGGTATAGCAGGGGGAACCAAGAGACCCAGTACTTC. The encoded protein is CASPGYSRGNQETQYF.

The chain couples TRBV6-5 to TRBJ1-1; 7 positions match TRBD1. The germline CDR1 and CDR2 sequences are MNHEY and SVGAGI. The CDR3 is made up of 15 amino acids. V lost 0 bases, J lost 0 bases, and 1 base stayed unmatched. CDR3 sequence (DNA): TGTGCCAGCAGTTACTCGGGGACAGTGAACACTGAAGCTTTCTTT. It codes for CASSYSGTVNTEAFF.

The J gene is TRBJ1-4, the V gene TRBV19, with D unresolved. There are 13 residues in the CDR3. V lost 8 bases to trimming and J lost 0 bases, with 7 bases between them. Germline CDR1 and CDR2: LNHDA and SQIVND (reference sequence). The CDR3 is CASQRTTNEKLFF. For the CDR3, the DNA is TGTGCCAGTCAACGTACAACTAATGAAAAACTGTTTTTT.

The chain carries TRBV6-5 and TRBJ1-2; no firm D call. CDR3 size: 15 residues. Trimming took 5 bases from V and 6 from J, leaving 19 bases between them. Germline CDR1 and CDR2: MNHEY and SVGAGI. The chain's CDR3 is CASSPPGWTEDGYTF. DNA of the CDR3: TGTGCCAGCAGTCCCCCCGGCTGGACGGAGGATGGCTACACCTTC.

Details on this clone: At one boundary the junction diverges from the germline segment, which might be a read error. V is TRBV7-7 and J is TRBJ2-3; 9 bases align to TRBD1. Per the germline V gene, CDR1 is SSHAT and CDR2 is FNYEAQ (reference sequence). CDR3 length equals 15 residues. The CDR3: CASSPGTGNTDTQYF. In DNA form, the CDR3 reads TGTGCTAGCAGCCCCGGGACAGGGAATACAGATACGCAGTATTTT.

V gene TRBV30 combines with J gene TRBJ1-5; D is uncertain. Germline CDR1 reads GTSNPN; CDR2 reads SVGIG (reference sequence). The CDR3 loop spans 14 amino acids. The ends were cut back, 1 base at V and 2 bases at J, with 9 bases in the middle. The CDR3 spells CAWSEPPRNQPQHF. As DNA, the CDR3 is TGTGCCTGGAGTGAGCCCCCACGCAATCAGCCCCAGCATTTT.

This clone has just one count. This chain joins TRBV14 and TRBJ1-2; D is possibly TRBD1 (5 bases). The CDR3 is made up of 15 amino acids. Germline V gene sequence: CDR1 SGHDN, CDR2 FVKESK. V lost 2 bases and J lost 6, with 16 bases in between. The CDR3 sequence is CASSQSVTGFHGYTF. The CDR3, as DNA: TGTGCCAGCAGCCAATCCGTTACAGGATTCCATGGCTACACCTTC.

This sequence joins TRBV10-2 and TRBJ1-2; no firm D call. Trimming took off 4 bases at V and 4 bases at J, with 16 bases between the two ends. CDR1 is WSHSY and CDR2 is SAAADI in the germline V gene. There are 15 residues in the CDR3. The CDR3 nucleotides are TGCGCCAGCAGTGGATCCCTACAGCGAACCTATGGCTACACCTTC. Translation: CASSGSLQRTYGYTF.

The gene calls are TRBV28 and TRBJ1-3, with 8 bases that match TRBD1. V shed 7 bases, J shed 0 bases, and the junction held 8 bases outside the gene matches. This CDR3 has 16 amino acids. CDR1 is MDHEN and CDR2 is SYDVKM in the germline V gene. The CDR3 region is CASKIRDRSSGNTIYF. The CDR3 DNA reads TGTGCCAGCAAAATCCGGGACAGGTCCTCTGGAAACACCATATATTTT. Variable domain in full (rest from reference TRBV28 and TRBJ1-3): DVKVTQSSRYLVKRTGEKVFLECVQDMDHENMFWYRQDPGLGLRLIYFSYDVKMKEKGDIPEGYSVSREKKERFSLILESASTNQTSMYLCASKIRDRSSGNTIYFGEGSWLTVV.